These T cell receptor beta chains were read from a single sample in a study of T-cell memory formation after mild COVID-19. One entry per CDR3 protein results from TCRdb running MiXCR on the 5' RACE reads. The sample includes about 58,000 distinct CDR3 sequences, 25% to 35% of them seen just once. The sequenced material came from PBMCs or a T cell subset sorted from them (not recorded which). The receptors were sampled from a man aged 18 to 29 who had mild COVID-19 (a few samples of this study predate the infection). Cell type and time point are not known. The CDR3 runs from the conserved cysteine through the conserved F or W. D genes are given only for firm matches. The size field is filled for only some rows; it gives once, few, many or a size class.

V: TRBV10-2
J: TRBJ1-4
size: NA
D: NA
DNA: TGCGCCAGCAGAGAGGCGGACCGGACGGGCGAAAAACTGTTTTTT
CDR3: CASREADRTGEKLFF

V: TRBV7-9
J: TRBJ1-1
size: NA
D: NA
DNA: TGTGCCAGCAGGCGACTTACTCCGGGGAACACTGAAGCTTTCTTT
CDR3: CASRRLTPGNTEAFF

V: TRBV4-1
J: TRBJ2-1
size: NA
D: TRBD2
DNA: TGCGCCAGCAGCCAAGGCGCAGCGGGGGGGAACGAAGAGCAGTTCTTC
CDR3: CASSQGAAGGNEEQFF

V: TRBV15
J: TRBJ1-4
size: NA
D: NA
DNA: TGTGCCACCAGCAGAAGGAAGGCAGGGAATGAAAAACTGTTTTTT
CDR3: CATSRRKAGNEKLFF

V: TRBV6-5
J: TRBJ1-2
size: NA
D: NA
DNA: TGTGCCAGCAGTTCCTCCGGGTTGGGATCTAACTATGGCTACACCTTC
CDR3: CASSSSGLGSNYGYTF

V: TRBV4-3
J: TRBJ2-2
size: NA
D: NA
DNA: TGCGCCAGCAGCCAAGATGTAGGCGGAGTCCGCACCGGGGAGCTGTTTTTT
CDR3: CASSQDVGGVRTGELFF

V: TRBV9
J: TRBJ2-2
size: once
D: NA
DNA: TGTGCCAGCAGCGTAGAGGAGCTCTGGACCGGGGAGCTGTTTTTT
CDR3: CASSVEELWTGELFF

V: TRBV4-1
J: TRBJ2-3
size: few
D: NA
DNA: TGCGCCAGCAGCCAAGGGGTGGGAAGGGGCACAGATACGCAGTATTTT
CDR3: CASSQGVGRGTDTQYF

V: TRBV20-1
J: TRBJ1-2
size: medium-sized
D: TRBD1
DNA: TGCAGTGCTTCCAAGGACAGGAACTATGGCTACACCTTC
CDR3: CSASKDRNYGYTF

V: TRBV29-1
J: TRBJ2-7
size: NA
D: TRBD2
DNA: TGCAGCGCTGGACTAGCGGGGACCTACGAGCAGTACTTC
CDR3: CSAGLAGTYEQYF

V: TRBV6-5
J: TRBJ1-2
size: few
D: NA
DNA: TGTGCCAGCAGTCCTACAGGAGTCTATGGCTACACCTTC
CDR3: CASSPTGVYGYTF

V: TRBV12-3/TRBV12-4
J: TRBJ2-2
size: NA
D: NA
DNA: TGTGCCAGCAGTTTCAGGGGTGTGAACACCGGGGAGCTGTTTTTT
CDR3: CASSFRGVNTGELFF

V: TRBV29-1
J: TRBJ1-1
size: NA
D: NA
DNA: TGCAGCGTCCACGATGGCAACACTGAAGCTTTCTTT
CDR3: CSVHDGNTEAFF

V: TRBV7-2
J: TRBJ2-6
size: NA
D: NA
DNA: TGTGCCAGCAGCGAACAACAGTTCTCTGGGGCCAACGTCCTGACTTTC
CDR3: CASSEQQFSGANVLTF

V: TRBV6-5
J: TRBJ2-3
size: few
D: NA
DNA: TGTGCCAGCAGCCCATTGACGGGGAGCACAGATACGCAGTATTTT
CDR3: CASSPLTGSTDTQYF

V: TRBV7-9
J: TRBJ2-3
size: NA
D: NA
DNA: TGTGCCATCCGGGACCTACGGGATACGCAGTATTTT
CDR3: CAIRDLRDTQYF

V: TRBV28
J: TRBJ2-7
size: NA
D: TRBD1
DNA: TGTGCCAGCAGTTCGTCCGAGGGGGCGGGCGAGCAGTACTTC
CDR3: CASSSSEGAGEQYF

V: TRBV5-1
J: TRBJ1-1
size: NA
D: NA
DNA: TGCGCCAGCAGCTGGGCGGGCAGTCTCGATGGGGACACTGAAGCTTTCTTT
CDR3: CASSWAGSLDGDTEAFF

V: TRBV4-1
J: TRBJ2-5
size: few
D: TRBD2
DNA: TGCGCCAGCAGCCAGGGACTAGCGGGGGGGAACCAAGAGACCCAGTACTTC
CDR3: CASSQGLAGGNQETQYF

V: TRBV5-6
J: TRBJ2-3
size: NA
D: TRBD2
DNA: TGTGCCAGCAGCTGGGTCGAAGCGGGGGATATAGATACGCAGTATTTT
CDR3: CASSWVEAGDIDTQYF

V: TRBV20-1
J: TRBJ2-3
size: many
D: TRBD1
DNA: TGCAGTGCTGGACAGGCCCGGACAGATACGCAGTATTTT
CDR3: CSAGQARTDTQYF

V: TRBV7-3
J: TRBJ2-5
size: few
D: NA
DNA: TGTGCCAGCAGCTCCCCCCACCAAGAGACCCAGTACTTC
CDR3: CASSSPHQETQYF

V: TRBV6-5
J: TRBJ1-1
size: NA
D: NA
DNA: TGTGCCAGCAGAACACAGGGCTATGACACTGAAGCTTTCTTT
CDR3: CASRTQGYDTEAFF

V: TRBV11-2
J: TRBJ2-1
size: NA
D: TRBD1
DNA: TGTGCCAGCAGCTCCGCCTTTCGGACAGGATACAACAATGAGCAGTTCTTC
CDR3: CASSSAFRTGYNNEQFF

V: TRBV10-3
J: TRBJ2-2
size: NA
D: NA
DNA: TGTGCCATCAGCCCCAGGGCCCGACAGGACCCCACCGGGGAGCTGTTTTTT
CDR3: CAISPRARQDPTGELFF

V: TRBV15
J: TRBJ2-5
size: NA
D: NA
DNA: TGTGCCACCAGCAGAGACAGGAAACAAGAGACCCAGTACTTC
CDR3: CATSRDRKQETQYF

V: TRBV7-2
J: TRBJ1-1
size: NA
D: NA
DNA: TGTGCCAGCACCCCTTTGGTGTGGGCTTTCTTT
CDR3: CASTPLVWAFF

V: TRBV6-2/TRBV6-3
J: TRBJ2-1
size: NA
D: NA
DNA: TGTGCCAGCAGTTACGTTCGGGGATATGGATCCTACAATGAGCAGTTCTTC
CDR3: CASSYVRGYGSYNEQFF

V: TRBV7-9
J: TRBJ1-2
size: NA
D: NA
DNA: TGTGCCAGCAGCTCCTCGGGGGGCTTCTATGGCTACACCTTC
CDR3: CASSSSGGFYGYTF

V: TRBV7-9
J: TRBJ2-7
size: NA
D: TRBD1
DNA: TGTGCCAGCAGCTTCGTGGTTGGGACAGGGGGCTACGAGCAGTACTTC
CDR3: CASSFVVGTGGYEQYF

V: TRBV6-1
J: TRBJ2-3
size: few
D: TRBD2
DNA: TGTGCCAGCAGTGAAGGGACTAGCGGGGGGGCAGATACGCAGTATTTT
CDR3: CASSEGTSGGADTQYF

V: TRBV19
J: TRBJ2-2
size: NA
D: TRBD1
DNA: TGTGCCAGTAGTATTTGGCAGGGGGCGCCCTGGGGCACCGGGGAGCTGTTTTTT
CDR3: CASSIWQGAPWGTGELFF

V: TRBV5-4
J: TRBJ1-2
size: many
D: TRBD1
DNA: TGTGCCAGCAGCTTGGGACAGGGGAGCTATGGCTACACCTTC
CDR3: CASSLGQGSYGYTF

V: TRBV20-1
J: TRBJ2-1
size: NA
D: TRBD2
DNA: TGCAGTGCTAGTTTAATCGGTAGCGGGGCCTACAATGAGCAGTTCTTC
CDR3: CSASLIGSGAYNEQFF

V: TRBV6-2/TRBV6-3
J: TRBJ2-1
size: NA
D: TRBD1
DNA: TGTGCCAGCGGTCCGGGCGCGACAGGGATAAGGTTCTTC
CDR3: CASGPGATGIRFF

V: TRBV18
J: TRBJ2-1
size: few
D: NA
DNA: TGTGCCAGCTCACCTAAGGTTGAGCAGTTCTTC
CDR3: CASSPKVEQFF

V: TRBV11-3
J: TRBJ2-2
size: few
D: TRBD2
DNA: TGTGCCACCCGGGAGCGGGGGTCCGGGGAGCTGTTTTTT
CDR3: CATRERGSGELFF

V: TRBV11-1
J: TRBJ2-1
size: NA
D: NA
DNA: TGTGCCAGCAGCTTCGTGGTCAGCGCCAATGAGCAGTTCTTC
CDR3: CASSFVVSANEQFF

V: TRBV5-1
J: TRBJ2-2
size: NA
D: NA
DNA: TGCGCCAGCAGCTTTGTAGACCCGAACACCGGGGAGCTGTTTTTT
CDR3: CASSFVDPNTGELFF

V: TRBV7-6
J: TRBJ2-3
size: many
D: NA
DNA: TGTGCCAGCAGCTTAGACAGGGACTTTCCAGATACGCAGTATTTT
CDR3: CASSLDRDFPDTQYF

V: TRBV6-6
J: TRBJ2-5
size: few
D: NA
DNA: TGTGCCAGCAGTTACCGTCTCGAGGGAGGCAGGGAAGGAGGGGAGACCCAGTACTTC
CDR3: CASSYRLEGGREGGETQYF

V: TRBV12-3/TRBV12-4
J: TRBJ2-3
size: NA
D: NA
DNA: TGTGCCAGCAGTTTTTGGGGAAAGTACCCAGATACGCAGTATTTT
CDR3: CASSFWGKYPDTQYF

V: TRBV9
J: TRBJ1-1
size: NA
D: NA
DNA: TGTGCCAGCAGCCCCCGGGGGGTCCCTGACACTGAAGCTTTCTTT
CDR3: CASSPRGVPDTEAFF

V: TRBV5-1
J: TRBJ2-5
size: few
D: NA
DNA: TGCGCCAGCCACCCCCGGGGTCAAGAGACCCAGTACTTC
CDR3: CASHPRGQETQYF

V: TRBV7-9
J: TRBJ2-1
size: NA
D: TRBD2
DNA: TGTGCCAGCAGCCCTCCGGGACTAGAAGCCTACAATGAGCAGTTCTTC
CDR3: CASSPPGLEAYNEQFF

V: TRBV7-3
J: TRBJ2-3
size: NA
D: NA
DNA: TGTGCCAGCAGCTTAACGGGACTTACCACAGATACGCAGTATTTT
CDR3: CASSLTGLTTDTQYF

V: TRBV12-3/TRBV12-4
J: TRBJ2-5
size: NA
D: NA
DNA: TGTGCCAGCAGTTTAGGACAGTACCAAGAGACCCAGTACTTC
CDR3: CASSLGQYQETQYF

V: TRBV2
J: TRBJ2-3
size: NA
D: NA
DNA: TGTGCCAGCAGCAGGTTCGTCTCAGATACGCATTATTTT
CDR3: CASSRFVSDTHYF

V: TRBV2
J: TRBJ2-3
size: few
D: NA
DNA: TGTGCCAGCATCGGTGGGGGCACAGATACGCAGTATTTT
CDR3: CASIGGGTDTQYF

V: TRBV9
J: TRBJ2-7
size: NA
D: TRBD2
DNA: TGTGCCAGCAGCGACGGACTAGCGGGGTCGTCGTTC
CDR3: CASSDGLAGSSF

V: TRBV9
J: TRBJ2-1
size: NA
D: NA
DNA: TGTGCCAGCAGCACCAGCGGGGAGCAGTTCTTC
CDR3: CASSTSGEQFF